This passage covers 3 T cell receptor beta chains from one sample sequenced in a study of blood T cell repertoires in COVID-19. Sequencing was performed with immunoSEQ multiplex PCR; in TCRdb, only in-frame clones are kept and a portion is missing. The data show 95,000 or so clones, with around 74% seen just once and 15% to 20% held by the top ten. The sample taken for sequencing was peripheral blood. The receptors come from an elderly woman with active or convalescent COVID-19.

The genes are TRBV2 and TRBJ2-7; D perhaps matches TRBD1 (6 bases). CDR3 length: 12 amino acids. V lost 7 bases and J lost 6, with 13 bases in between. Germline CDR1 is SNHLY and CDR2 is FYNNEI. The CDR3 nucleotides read TGTGCCAGCACTATGGACAGAGGCGAGCAGTACTTC. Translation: CASTMDRGEQYF.

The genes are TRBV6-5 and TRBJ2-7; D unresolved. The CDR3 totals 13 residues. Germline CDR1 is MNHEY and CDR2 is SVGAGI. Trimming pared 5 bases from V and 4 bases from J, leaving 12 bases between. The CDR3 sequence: CASSSKLSYEQYF. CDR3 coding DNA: TGTGCCAGCAGTAGCAAGTTAAGTTACGAGCAGTACTTC.

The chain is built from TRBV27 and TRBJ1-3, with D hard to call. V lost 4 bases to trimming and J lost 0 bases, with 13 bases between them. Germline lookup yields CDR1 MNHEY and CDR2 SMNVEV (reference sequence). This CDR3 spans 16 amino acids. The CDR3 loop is CASSSGGKSSGNTIYF. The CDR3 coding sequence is TGTGCCAGCAGTTCTGGCGGAAAAAGCTCTGGAAACACCATATATTTT.